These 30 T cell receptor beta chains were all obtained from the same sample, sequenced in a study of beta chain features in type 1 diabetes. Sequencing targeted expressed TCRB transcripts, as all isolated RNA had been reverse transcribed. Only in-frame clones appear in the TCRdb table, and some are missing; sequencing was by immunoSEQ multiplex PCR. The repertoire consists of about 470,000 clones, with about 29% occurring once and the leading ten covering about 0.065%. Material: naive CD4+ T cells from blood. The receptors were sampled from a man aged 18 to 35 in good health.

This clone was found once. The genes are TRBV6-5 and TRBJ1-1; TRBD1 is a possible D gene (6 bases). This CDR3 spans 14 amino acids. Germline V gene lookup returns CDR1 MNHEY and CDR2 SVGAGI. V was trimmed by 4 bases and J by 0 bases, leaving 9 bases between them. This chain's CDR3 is CASSSQGMNTEAFF. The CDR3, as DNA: TGTGCCAGCAGTTCACAGGGCATGAACACTGAAGCTTTCTTT.

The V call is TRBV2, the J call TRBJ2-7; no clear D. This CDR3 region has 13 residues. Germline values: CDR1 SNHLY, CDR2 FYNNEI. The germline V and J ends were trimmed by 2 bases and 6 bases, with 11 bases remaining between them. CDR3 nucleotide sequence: TGTGCCAGCAGTGAAATGGGTCTGGGCGAGCAGTACTTC. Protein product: CASSEMGLGEQYF. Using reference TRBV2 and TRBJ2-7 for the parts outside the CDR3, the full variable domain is EPEVTQTPSHQVTQMGQEVILRCVPISNHLYFYWYRQILGQKVEFLVSFYNNEISEKSEIFDDQFSVERPDGSNFTLKIRSTKLEDSAMYFCASSEMGLGEQYFGPGTRLTVT.

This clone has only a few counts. DNA of the CDR3: TGCGCCAGCAGCCTAGCAAAGGACAGGGGCACAGATACGCAGTATTTT. Translated, it gives CASSLAKDRGTDTQYF. The genes are TRBV4-3 and TRBJ2-3; 8 nucleotides match TRBD1. CDR1 LGHNA and CDR2 YSLEER come from the germline V gene. J was trimmed by 1 base and V by 4 bases; bases with no gene match: 7. CDR3 size: 16 residues.

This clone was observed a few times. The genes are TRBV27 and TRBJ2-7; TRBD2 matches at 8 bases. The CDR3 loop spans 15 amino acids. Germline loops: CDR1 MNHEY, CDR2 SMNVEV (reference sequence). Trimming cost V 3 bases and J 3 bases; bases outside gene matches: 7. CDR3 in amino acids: CASSFSLAGFYEQYF. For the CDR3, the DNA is TGTGCCAGCAGTTTCTCTCTAGCGGGCTTCTACGAGCAGTACTTC.

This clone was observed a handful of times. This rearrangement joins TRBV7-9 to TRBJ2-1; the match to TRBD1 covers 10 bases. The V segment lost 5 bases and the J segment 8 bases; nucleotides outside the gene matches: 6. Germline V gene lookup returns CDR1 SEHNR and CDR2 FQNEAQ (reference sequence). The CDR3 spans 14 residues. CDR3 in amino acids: CASSRQGAVDEQFF. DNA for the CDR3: TGTGCCAGCAGCCGACAGGGGGCGGTGGATGAGCAGTTCTTC. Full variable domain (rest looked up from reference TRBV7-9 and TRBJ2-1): DTGVSQNPRHKITKRGQNVTFRCDPISEHNRLYWYRQTLGQGPEFLTYFQNEAQLEKSRLLSDRFSAERPKGSFSTLEIQRTEQGDSAMYLCASSRQGAVDEQFFGPGTRLTVL.

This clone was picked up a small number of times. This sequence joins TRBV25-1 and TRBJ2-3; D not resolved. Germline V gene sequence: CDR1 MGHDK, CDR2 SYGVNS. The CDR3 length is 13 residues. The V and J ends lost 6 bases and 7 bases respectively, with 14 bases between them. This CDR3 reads CASSVYGANTQYF. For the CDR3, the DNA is TGTGCCAGCAGCGTATATGGAGCCAATACGCAGTATTTT.

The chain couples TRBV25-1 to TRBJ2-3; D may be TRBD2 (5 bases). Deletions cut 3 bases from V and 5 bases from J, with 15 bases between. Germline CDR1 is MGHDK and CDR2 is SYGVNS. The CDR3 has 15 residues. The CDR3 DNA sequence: TGTGCCAGCAGTGACCCCGGGATACGGGGAGATACGCAGTATTTT. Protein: CASSDPGIRGDTQYF.

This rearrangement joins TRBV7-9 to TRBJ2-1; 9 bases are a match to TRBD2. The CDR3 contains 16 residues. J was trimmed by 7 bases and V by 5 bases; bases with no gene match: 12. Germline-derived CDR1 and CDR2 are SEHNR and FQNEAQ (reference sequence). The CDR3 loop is CASSPDSGRFRNEQFF. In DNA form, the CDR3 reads TGTGCCAGCAGCCCCGATAGCGGGAGATTTCGGAATGAGCAGTTCTTC.

CDR3 in DNA: TGCGCCAGCAGCTTGGCCATTCAAGAGACCCAGTACTTC. It is translated as CASSLAIQETQYF. The V call is TRBV5-1, the J call TRBJ2-5; no clear D gene. Trimming removed 0 bases from V and 2 bases from J, with 5 bases in between. The CDR3 contains 13 residues. CDR1 is SGHRS, CDR2 YFSETQ, per germline.

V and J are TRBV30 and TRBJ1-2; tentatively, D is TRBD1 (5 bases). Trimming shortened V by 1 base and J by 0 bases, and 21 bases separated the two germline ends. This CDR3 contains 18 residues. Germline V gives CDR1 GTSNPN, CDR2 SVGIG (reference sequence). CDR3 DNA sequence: TGTGCCTGGAGTGCCCTCTACGGCGGGGCCCCTCCTAACTATGGCTACACCTTC. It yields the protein CAWSALYGGAPPNYGYTF.

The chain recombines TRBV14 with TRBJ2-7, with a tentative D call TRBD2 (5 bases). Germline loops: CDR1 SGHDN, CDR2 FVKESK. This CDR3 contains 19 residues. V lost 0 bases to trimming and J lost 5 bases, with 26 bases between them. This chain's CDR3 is CASSQDTTVEAGPVDEQYF. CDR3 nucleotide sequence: TGTGCCAGCAGCCAAGATACTACTGTGGAGGCGGGCCCTGTGGACGAGCAGTACTTC.

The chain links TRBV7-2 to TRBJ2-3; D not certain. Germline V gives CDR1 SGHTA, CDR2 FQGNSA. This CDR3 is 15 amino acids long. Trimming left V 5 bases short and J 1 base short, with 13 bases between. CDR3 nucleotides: TGTGCCAGCAGCCCCCCGCCGGGCCGCACAGATACGCAGTATTTT. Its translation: CASSPPPGRTDTQYF.

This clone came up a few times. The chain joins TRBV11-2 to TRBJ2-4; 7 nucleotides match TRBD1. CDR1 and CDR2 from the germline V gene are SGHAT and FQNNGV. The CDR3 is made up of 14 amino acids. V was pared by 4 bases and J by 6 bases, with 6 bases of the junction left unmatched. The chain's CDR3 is CASSSNRGRNIQYF. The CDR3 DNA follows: TGTGCCAGCAGCTCCAACAGGGGACGAAACATTCAGTACTTC.

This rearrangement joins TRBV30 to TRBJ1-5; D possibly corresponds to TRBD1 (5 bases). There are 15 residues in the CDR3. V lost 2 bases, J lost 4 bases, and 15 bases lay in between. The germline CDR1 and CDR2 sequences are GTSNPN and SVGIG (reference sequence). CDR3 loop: CAWSTWGLLNQPQHF. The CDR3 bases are TGTGCCTGGAGTACGTGGGGCCTTTTAAATCAGCCCCAGCATTTT. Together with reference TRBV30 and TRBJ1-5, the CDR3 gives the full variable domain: SQTIHQWPATLVQPVGSPLSLECTVEGTSNPNLYWYRQAAGRGLQLLFYSVGIGQISSEVPQNLSASRPQDRQFILSSKKLLLSDSGFYLCAWSTWGLLNQPQHFGDGTRLSIL.

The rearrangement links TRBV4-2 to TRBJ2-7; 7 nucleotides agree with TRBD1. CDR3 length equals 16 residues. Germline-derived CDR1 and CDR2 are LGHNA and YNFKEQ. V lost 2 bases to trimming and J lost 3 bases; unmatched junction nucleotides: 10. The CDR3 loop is CASSQTPTGTYYEQYF. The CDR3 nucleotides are TGTGCCAGCAGCCAAACCCCGACAGGGACCTACTACGAGCAGTACTTC.

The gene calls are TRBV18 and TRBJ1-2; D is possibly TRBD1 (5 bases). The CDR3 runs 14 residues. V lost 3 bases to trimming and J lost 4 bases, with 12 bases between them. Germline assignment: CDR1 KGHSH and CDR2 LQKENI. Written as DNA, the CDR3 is TGTGCCAGCTCACCGCCGACAGCTTCCTATGGCTACACCTTC. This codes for CASSPPTASYGYTF.

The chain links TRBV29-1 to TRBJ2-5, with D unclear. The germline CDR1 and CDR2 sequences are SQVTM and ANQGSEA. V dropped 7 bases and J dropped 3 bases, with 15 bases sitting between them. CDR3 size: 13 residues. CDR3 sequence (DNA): TGCAGCGGAGCCCCCCTGGCGGAAGAGACCCAGTACTTC. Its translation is CSGAPLAEETQYF.

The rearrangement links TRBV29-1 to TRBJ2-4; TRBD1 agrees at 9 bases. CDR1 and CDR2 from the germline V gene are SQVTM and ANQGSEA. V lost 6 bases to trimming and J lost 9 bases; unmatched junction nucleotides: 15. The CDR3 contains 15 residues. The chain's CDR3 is CSVHTGQGRASIQYF. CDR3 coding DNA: TGCAGCGTCCATACTGGACAGGGGAGAGCAAGCATTCAGTACTTC.

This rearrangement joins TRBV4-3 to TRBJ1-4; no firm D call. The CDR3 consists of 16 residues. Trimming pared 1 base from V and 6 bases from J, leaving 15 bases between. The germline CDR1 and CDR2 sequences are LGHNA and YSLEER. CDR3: CASSQVGPTGDEKLFF. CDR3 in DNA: TGCGCCAGCAGCCAAGTTGGTCCGACCGGAGATGAAAAACTGTTTTTT.

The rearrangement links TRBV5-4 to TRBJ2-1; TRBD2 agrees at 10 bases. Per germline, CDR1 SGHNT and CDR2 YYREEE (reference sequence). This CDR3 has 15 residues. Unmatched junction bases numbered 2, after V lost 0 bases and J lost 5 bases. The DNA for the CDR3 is TGTGCCAGCAGCTTGGTACTAGCGGGGCACAATGAGCAGTTCTTC. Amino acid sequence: CASSLVLAGHNEQFF.

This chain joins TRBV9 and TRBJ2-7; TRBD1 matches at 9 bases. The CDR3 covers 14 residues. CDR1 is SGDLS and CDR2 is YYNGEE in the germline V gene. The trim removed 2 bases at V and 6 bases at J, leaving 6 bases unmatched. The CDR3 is CASSVGQGTREQYF. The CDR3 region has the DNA TGTGCCAGCAGCGTGGGACAGGGAACCCGCGAGCAGTACTTC.

In DNA form, the CDR3 reads TGCGCCAGCAGCACCTCGGGACAGGGCCCCTACGAGCAGTACTTC. It encodes CASSTSGQGPYEQYF. The chain is built from TRBV5-1 and TRBJ2-7; the match to TRBD1 covers 9 bases. After removal of 4 bases from V and 2 bases from J, the junction contained 7 bases not matched to a gene. The germline V gene encodes CDR1 SGHRS and CDR2 YFSETQ. This CDR3 region has 15 residues.

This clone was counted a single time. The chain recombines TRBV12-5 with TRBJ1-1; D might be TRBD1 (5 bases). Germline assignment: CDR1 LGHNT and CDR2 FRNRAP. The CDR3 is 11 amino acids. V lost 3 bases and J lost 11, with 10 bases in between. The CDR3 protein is CASGLGAQAFF. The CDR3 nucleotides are TGTGCTAGTGGTTTAGGGGCCCAGGCTTTCTTT. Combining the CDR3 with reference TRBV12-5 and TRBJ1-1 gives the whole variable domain DARVTQTPRHKVTEMGQEVTMRCQPILGHNTVFWYRQTMMQGLELLAYFRNRAPLDDSGMPKDRFSAEMPDATLATLKIQPSEPRDSAVYFCASGLGAQAFFGQGTRLTVV.

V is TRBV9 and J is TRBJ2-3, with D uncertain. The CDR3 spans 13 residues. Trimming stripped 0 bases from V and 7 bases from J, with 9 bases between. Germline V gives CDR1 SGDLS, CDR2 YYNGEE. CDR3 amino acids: CASSVEGTNTQYF. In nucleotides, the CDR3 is TGTGCCAGCAGCGTAGAGGGTACGAATACGCAGTATTTT.

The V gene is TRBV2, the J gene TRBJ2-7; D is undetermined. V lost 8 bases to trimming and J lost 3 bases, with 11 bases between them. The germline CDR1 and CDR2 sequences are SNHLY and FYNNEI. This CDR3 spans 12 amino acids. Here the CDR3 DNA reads TGTGCCAGCGTGCCCGATCTCTACGAGCAGTACTTC. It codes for CASVPDLYEQYF.

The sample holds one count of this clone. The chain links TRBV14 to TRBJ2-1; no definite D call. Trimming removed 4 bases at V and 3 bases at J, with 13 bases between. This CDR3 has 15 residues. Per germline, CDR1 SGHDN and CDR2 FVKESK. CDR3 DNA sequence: TGTGCCAGCAGCCTAAGAGGAGTCTACTACAATGAGCAGTTCTTC. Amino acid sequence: CASSLRGVYYNEQFF. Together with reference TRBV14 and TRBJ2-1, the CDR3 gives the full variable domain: EAGVTQFPSHSVIEKGQTVTLRCDPISGHDNLYWYRRVMGKEIKFLLHFVKESKQDESGMPNNRFLAERTGGTYSTLKVQPAELEDSGVYFCASSLRGVYYNEQFFGPGTRLTVL.

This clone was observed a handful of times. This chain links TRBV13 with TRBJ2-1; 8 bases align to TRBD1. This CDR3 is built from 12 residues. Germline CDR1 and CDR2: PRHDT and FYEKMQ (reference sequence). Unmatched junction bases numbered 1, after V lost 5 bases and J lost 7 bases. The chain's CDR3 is CASSRQGNEQFF. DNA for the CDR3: TGTGCCAGCAGCCGACAGGGGAATGAGCAGTTCTTC.

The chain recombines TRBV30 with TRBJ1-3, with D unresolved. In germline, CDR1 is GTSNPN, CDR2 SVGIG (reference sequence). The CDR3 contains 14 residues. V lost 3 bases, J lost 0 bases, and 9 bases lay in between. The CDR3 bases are TGTGCCTGGAGCGCCGTCTTCTCTGGAAACACCATATATTTT. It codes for CAWSAVFSGNTIYF.

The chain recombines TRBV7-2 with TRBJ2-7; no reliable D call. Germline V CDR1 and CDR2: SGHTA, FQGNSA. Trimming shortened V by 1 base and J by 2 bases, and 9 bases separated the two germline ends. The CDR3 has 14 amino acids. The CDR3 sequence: CASSLGRNAYEQYF. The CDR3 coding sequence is TGTGCCAGCAGCTTAGGACGGAATGCCTACGAGCAGTACTTC. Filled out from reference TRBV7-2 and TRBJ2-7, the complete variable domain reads GAGVSQSPSNKVTEKGKDVELRCDPISGHTALYWYRQSLGQGLEFLIYFQGNSAPDKSGLPSDRFSAERTGGSVSTLTIQRTQQEDSAVYLCASSLGRNAYEQYFGPGTRLTVT.

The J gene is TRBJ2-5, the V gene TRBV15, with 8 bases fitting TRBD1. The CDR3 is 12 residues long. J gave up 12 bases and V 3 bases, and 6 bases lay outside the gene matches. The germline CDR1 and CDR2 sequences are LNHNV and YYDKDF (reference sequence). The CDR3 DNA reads TGTGCCACCAGCAGGGACAGGGCGGCCGAGTACTTC. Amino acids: CATSRDRAAEYF.